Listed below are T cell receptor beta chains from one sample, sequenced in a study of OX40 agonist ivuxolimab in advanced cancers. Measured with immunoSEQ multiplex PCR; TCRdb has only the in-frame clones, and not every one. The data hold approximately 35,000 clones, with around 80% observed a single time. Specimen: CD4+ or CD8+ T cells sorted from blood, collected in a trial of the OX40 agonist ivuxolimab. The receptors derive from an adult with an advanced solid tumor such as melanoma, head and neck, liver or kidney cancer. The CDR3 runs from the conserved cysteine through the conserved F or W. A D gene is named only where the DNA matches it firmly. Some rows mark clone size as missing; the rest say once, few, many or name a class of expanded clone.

TGTGCCAGCAGCGATCTAGCGGGAGGAGTCAATGAGCAGTTCTTC	CASSDLAGGVNEQFF	TRBD2	.	TRBV11-2	TRBJ2-1
TGTGCCAGCACTCCAGCGGGGGGCCTCCATGAGCAGTTCTTC	CASTPAGGLHEQFF	TRBD2	.	TRBV28	TRBJ2-1
TGCGCCAGCAGCCAAGATGCCCTGGACGGAGATACGCAGTATTTT	CASSQDALDGDTQYF	.	.	TRBV4-1	TRBJ2-3
TGTGCCAGCAGTTTCCCGGGAGAGACCCAGTACTTC	CASSFPGETQYF	.	.	TRBV27	TRBJ2-5
TGCGCCAGCAAGGAGCGGGAACGGATGGGCGGGGAGCTGTTTTTT	CASKERERMGGELFF	TRBD2	few	TRBV5-1	TRBJ2-2
TGTGCCAGCAGGTCAGCGCGGGAGGGAAATCCAGATACGCAGTATTTT	CASRSAREGNPDTQYF	TRBD2	.	TRBV4-2	TRBJ2-3
TGCGCCAGCAGCTCACAGCCCTCTGGGGCCAACGTCCTGACTTTC	CASSSQPSGANVLTF	.	.	TRBV5-1	TRBJ2-6
TGCGCCAGCAGCTTGGCACAGGGGTGGAGGGGGGACACAGATACGCAGTATTTT	CASSLAQGWRGDTDTQYF	.	.	TRBV5-1	TRBJ2-3
TGCGCCAGCAGCCAAGGATCGGGGGTAGGCACCGGGGAGCTGTTTTTT	CASSQGSGVGTGELFF	.	.	TRBV4-1	TRBJ2-2
TGTGCCAGCACCTTTAGGGCTCGGGGGCGATGGTCCCCCAATGAGCAGTTCTTC	CASTFRARGRWSPNEQFF	.	.	TRBV28	TRBJ2-1
TGTGCCAGCAGTTACCAGGGGCGAGGTGGCTACACCTTC	CASSYQGRGGYTF	.	once	TRBV6-5	TRBJ1-2
TGTGCCAGCAGTTCCAGGACAGGGGGCGACTATGGCTACACCTTC	CASSSRTGGDYGYTF	TRBD1	.	TRBV6-5	TRBJ1-2
TGTGCCAGCAGGGCCTACGGGGATGAGCAGTTCTTC	CASRAYGDEQFF	.	few	TRBV6-5	TRBJ2-1
TGCGCCAGCAGTGCCTCTTCCGGGACAGGGTACGAGCAGTACTTC	CASSASSGTGYEQYF	TRBD1	.	TRBV10-2	TRBJ2-7
TGTGCCAGCAGCTTAGGGGCGCGGCAGGGAGCTATCAATGAGCAGTTCTTC	CASSLGARQGAINEQFF	.	.	TRBV7-2	TRBJ2-1
TGTGCCAGCAGCTTAACGTCAGGGAGTAATGAAAAACTGTTTTTT	CASSLTSGSNEKLFF	.	.	TRBV11-2	TRBJ1-4
TGTGCCACCATTGACAGGGCCAATACCGGGGAGCTGTTTTTT	CATIDRANTGELFF	TRBD1	.	TRBV28	TRBJ2-2
TGTGCCAGCAGCGTAGAACACACAGGAAACACCATATATTTT	CASSVEHTGNTIYF	.	.	TRBV9	TRBJ1-3
TGTGCCAGCAGCTTATCTTCTGGGGGGAATCAGCCCCAGCATTTT	CASSLSSGGNQPQHF	.	once	TRBV7-2	TRBJ1-5
TGTGCCAGCACAGAAGGTGCCTCTGGAAACACCATATATTTT	CASTEGASGNTIYF	.	.	TRBV28	TRBJ1-3
TGTGCCAGCAGCTTGGCGGGCTCCTACAATGAGCAGTTCTTC	CASSLAGSYNEQFF	.	.	TRBV7-6	TRBJ2-1
TGTGCCAGCAGCTTGGCAGGGGGCAGAGGCTACACCTTC	CASSLAGGRGYTF	TRBD1	.	TRBV5-4	TRBJ1-2
TGTGCCAGCAGTGCTCAGGGCATGAGCACAGATACGCAGTATTTT	CASSAQGMSTDTQYF	.	.	TRBV2	TRBJ2-3
TGTGCCAGCAGCCCTGGGACTAGCGGATACAATGAGCAGTTCTTC	CASSPGTSGYNEQFF	TRBD2	.	TRBV28	TRBJ2-1
TGTGCCAGCAGCCTAACGGGAGGGCGGCAGGACGGATACTTC	CASSLTGGRQDGYF	TRBD2	.	TRBV7-2	TRBJ2-7
TGTGCCAGCAGTTCTCCCGGACAGGGTTGGGAGACCCAGTACTTC	CASSSPGQGWETQYF	TRBD1	.	TRBV28	TRBJ2-5
TGTGCCAGCAGCCAAGAAGGTTGGGGAGGCTACACCTTC	CASSQEGWGGYTF	.	.	TRBV4-2	TRBJ1-2
TGTGCCTGGAGTCGGCAGATTAGCAATCAGCCCCAGCATTTT	CAWSRQISNQPQHF	.	few	TRBV30	TRBJ1-5